What follows is one TCR beta chain and its context. The record originates from a study of blood T cell repertoires in COVID-19. Here immunoSEQ multiplex PCR was the method, and the copy in TCRdb shows in-frame clones only, minus some. The sample holds 100,000 to 150,000 clones, approximately 84% seen once. The clonotype comes from a woman in her 30s who had recovered from COVID-19. The sample was peripheral blood.

CDR3 sequence: CASSPPGQGTEAFF. CDR3 coding DNA: TGTGCCAGCTCCCCACCGGGACAGGGGACTGAAGCTTTCTTT. The chain joins TRBV7-8 to TRBJ1-1; 10 bases map to TRBD1. The germline V gene has CDR1 SGHVS and CDR2 FQNEAQ. The CDR3 has 14 residues. Trimming removed 8 bases from V and 5 bases from J; junction bases left unmatched: 8.